This entry lists 27 T cell receptor beta chains sequenced from one sample in a study of blood T cell repertoires in COVID-19. TCRdb's table, derived via immunoSEQ multiplex PCR, lists solely in-frame clones and lacks some. In the table there are 120,000 or so clones, roughly 91% of which are singletons. The specimen sequenced was peripheral blood. The receptors were gathered from a human donor in a cohort sampled during active COVID-19.

The CDR3 sequence is CASSPPGGGTYGYTF. The CDR3, as DNA: TGTGCCAGCTCACCACCTGGCGGCGGCACCTATGGCTACACCTTC. The J gene is TRBJ1-2, the V gene TRBV18, with D unresolved. Trimming stripped 0 bases from V and 4 bases from J, with 12 bases between. The CDR3 runs to 15 residues. From germline, CDR1 is KGHSH and CDR2 LQKENI.

V usage is TRBV25-1 and J usage is TRBJ2-3; TRBD2 might be the D (6 bases). V was pared by 6 bases and J by 3 bases, with 13 bases between. Germline CDR1 and CDR2: MGHDK and SYGVNS. The CDR3 contains 14 residues. In DNA, the CDR3 is TGTGCCAGCAGGGGCCAAGGACTAACAGATACGCAGTATTTT. Its protein product is CASRGQGLTDTQYF.

The chain joins TRBV18 to TRBJ2-2, with 13 bases aligning to TRBD2. V lost 5 bases to trimming and J lost 5 bases; unmatched junction nucleotides: 11. CDR3 length: 18 amino acids. Germline CDR1 is KGHSH and CDR2 is LQKENI. In DNA form, the CDR3 reads TGTGCCAGCTCATCTACCTTCGGACTAGCGGGGGATACCGGGGAGCTGTTTTTT. This translates into CASSSTFGLAGDTGELFF.

This chain joins TRBV5-1 and TRBJ1-1, with 7 bases lining up with TRBD1. CDR3 length: 14 residues. J was trimmed by 0 bases and V by 4 bases; bases with no gene match: 3. From germline, CDR1 is SGHRS and CDR2 YFSETQ. CDR3 DNA: TGCGCCAGCAGCGTCGACAGGGTGAACACTGAAGCTTTCTTT. Its protein is CASSVDRVNTEAFF. Using reference TRBV5-1 and TRBJ1-1 for the parts outside the CDR3, the full variable domain is KAGVTQTPRYLIKTRGQQVTLSCSPISGHRSVSWYQQTPGQGLQFLFEYFSETQRNKGNFPGRFSGRQFSNSRSEMNVSTLELGDSALYLCASSVDRVNTEAFFGQGTRLTVV.

On this clone itself: An end of the junction does not agree with germline; a read error may underlie this. The chain has TRBV6-5 and TRBJ1-2; TRBD1 agrees at 9 bases. Germline lookup yields CDR1 MNHEY and CDR2 SVGAGI. The CDR3 contains 15 residues. The CDR3 here is CASRPPGQGNHGYTF. The CDR3 coding sequence is TGTGCCAGCAGGCCGCCGGGACAGGGTAACCATGGCTACACCTTC.

The rearrangement joins TRBV6-6 to TRBJ2-3; maybe TRBD2 (5 bases). Per germline, CDR1 MNHNY and CDR2 SVGAGI (reference sequence). Trimming left V 5 bases short and J 0 bases short, with 9 bases between. The CDR3 covers 14 residues. This CDR3 is CASSPSQSTDTQYF. In DNA, the CDR3 is TGTGCCAGCAGTCCTAGCCAGAGCACAGATACGCAGTATTTT.

V usage is TRBV5-1 and J usage is TRBJ1-5; D is unclear. V was clipped by 0 bases and J by 6 bases, with 13 bases between them. CDR3 length: 15 residues. Germline V gene lookup returns CDR1 SGHRS and CDR2 YFSETQ. CDR3 protein: CASSLDDARGQPQHF. The CDR3 DNA reads TGCGCCAGCAGCTTGGACGACGCCCGAGGTCAGCCCCAGCATTTT.

A note on this clone: Distinct nucleotide sequences in the sample also encode this CDR3. The chain uses TRBV18 and TRBJ2-5; 8 bases are a match to TRBD1. V lost 0 bases and J lost 2; bases outside the gene matches: 2. The CDR3 is 15 amino acids. Germline values: CDR1 KGHSH, CDR2 LQKENI. In DNA form, the CDR3 reads TGTGCCAGCTCACCACCGGACAGGGCGCAAGAGACCCAGTACTTC. Amino acid sequence: CASSPPDRAQETQYF. Looking up the rest from reference TRBV18 and TRBJ2-5 gives the full variable domain: NAGVMQNPRHLVRRRGQEARLRCSPMKGHSHVYWYRQLPEEGLKFMVYLQKENIIDESGMPKERFSAEFPKEGPSILRIQQVVRGDSAAYFCASSPPDRAQETQYFGPGTRLLVL.

Details on this clone: Germline is not matched at one junction end, which may reflect a read error. CDR3 coding DNA: TGTGCCAGCAGCTTGAACAGGGAGTCTACCCCCGTATTT. Its translation is CASSLNRESTPVF. The rearrangement links TRBV11-3 to TRBJ1-3; D might be TRBD1 (6 bases). Germline lookup yields CDR1 SGHNT and CDR2 YENEEA. The CDR3 runs to 13 residues.

The chain uses TRBV15 and TRBJ1-2, with 9 bases identical to TRBD1. Germline values: CDR1 LNHNV, CDR2 YYDKDF (reference sequence). Losses at the gene ends were 2 bases for V and 8 bases for J; bases not matched to a gene: 12. CDR3 length: 16 residues. The CDR3 here is CATSRNPGTGYRGYTF. The CDR3 DNA is TGTGCCACCAGCAGAAACCCCGGGACAGGGTATCGAGGCTACACCTTC.

V and J are TRBV5-4 and TRBJ2-7, with D possibly TRBD1 on 6 matching bases. CDR1 is SGHNT and CDR2 is YYREEE in the germline V gene (reference sequence). V was clipped by 1 base and J by 2 bases, with 7 bases between them. This CDR3 has 13 amino acids. CDR3 residues: CASSLNRAYEQYF. The CDR3 nucleotides read TGTGCCAGCAGCTTGAACAGGGCCTACGAGCAGTACTTC.

The rearrangement uses TRBV6-5 and TRBJ2-3; TRBD1 aligns across 8 bases. This CDR3 contains 12 residues. J lost 7 bases, V lost 8 bases, and 5 bases had no gene match. Germline CDR1 reads MNHEY; CDR2 reads SVGAGI. The CDR3 region is CASGQGENTQYF. Written as DNA, the CDR3 is TGTGCCAGCGGACAGGGTGAGAATACGCAGTATTTT.

The V gene is TRBV29-1, the J gene TRBJ1-2; the D gene is possibly TRBD1 (5 bases). The germline gives CDR1 SQVTM, CDR2 ANQGSEA. Trimming took 6 bases from V and 0 from J, leaving 20 bases between them. The CDR3 consists of 16 residues. In nucleotides, the CDR3 is TGCAGCGTGCCTACCCCCCCGACAGAGACTAACTATGGCTACACCTTC. Translation gives CSVPTPPTETNYGYTF.

The chain recombines TRBV6-1 with TRBJ1-4, with a possible D match to TRBD1 (5 bases). The CDR3 has 17 amino acids. Trimming took off 1 base at V and 7 bases at J, with 19 bases between the two ends. The germline V gene encodes CDR1 MNHNS and CDR2 SASEGT. CDR3 amino acids: CASSEGGGSAQGEKLFF. The DNA of the CDR3 is TGTGCCAGCAGTGAAGGGGGTGGCAGCGCCCAGGGTGAAAAACTGTTTTTT.

In its sample, this clone was seen once. This chain joins TRBV7-9 and TRBJ2-3, with D uncertain. Germline-derived CDR1 and CDR2 are SEHNR and FQNEAQ (reference sequence). The ends were cut back, 5 bases at V and 8 bases at J, with 14 bases in the middle. This CDR3 region has 13 residues. CDR3 protein: CASSLTGQSTQYF. The DNA for the CDR3 is TGTGCCAGCAGCCTCACTGGGCAGAGTACGCAGTATTTT.

The V and J genes are TRBV4-2 and TRBJ1-1; D call uncertain. Germline CDR1 reads LGHNA; CDR2 reads YNFKEQ. The CDR3 is made up of 17 amino acids. Trimming took off 0 bases at V and 4 bases at J, with 18 bases between the two ends. Written as DNA, the CDR3 is TGTGCCAGCAGCCAAGATCGGCCCCTACGAGGCGGCACTGAAGCTTTCTTT. Translating gives CASSQDRPLRGGTEAFF.

In its sample, this clone was seen once. CDR3 region: CASSFASGRGRDTQYF. The CDR3 nucleotides read TGTGCCAGCAGTTTCGCTAGCGGGAGGGGTCGAGATACGCAGTATTTT. V usage is TRBV28 and J usage is TRBJ2-3; the match to TRBD2 covers 12 bases. The trim removed 3 bases at V and 5 bases at J, leaving 6 bases unmatched. CDR3 length: 16 amino acids. Germline V gene sequence: CDR1 MDHEN, CDR2 SYDVKM.

The chain joins TRBV20-1 to TRBJ2-7, with TRBD2 matching over 10 bases. Germline V gives CDR1 DFQATT, CDR2 SNEGSKA (reference sequence). Trimming removed 3 bases from V and 4 bases from J; junction bases left unmatched: 6. The CDR3 spans 14 residues. The CDR3 DNA reads TGCAGTGCTAGTCGGCTAGCGGGAGAATACGAGCAGTACTTC. It translates to CSASRLAGEYEQYF.

The V call is TRBV7-9, the J call TRBJ1-2; a weak D match, TRBD1 (6 bases). The CDR3 covers 14 residues. CDR1 and CDR2 (germline): SEHNR, FQNEAQ (reference sequence). V lost 5 bases to trimming and J lost 5 bases, with 15 bases between them. CDR3 nucleotide sequence: TGTGCCAGCAGCCCGAGGACAGACTTATATGGCTACACCTTC. Protein sequence: CASSPRTDLYGYTF.

V usage is TRBV21-1 and J usage is TRBJ2-7; the D call of TRBD2 is as the table states it, not checked on the DNA. TRBV21-1 is noted as a pseudogene. The CDR3 covers 21 residues. The CDR3 spells CASSKKIVQRRLTGLNYEQYF. In nucleotides, the CDR3 is TGTGCCAGCAGCAAAAAAATCGTACAACGCCGTCTAACGGGACTTAACTACGAGCAGTACTTC.

V usage is TRBV6-4 and J usage is TRBJ1-3, with 7 bases matching TRBD1. The junction had 19 bases not matched to a gene; V was cut back by 8 bases and J by 0 bases. The CDR3 is 19 residues long. The V gene's germline CDR1 is MRHNA and CDR2 SNTAGT. The CDR3 loop reads CASENPDRCSPCSGNTIYF. CDR3 sequence (DNA): TGTGCCAGCGAAAATCCGGACAGGTGTTCACCCTGCTCTGGAAACACCATATATTTT.

The V call is TRBV30, the J call TRBJ1-2; D gene uncertain. CDR3 length equals 14 residues. CDR1 is GTSNPN, CDR2 SVGIG, per germline (reference sequence). Trimming pared 7 bases from V and 4 bases from J, leaving 19 bases between. CDR3 region: CAFQAELPIYGYTF. CDR3 DNA: TGTGCCTTCCAGGCAGAACTCCCGATCTATGGCTACACCTTC.

This clone occurred a few times. The V call is TRBV10-1, the J call TRBJ2-7; no definite D call. This CDR3 is 13 amino acids long. V shed 3 bases and J shed 0 bases, with 6 bases lying between them. Germline V gene lookup returns CDR1 WNHNN and CDR2 SYGVQD (reference sequence). CDR3 loop: CASSDSISYEQYF. In DNA, the CDR3 is TGCGCCAGCAGTGATTCAATCTCCTACGAGCAGTACTTC.

The chain carries TRBV9 and TRBJ1-1; 7 bases align to TRBD1. The CDR3 extends over 14 amino acids. V was pared by 4 bases and J by 10 bases, with 13 bases of the junction left unmatched. Germline V lookup: CDR1 SGDLS, CDR2 YYNGEE. CDR3 DNA sequence: TGTGCCAGCAGCCGAGGGACAGCCCAATCTGCAGCTTTCTTT. Amino acids: CASSRGTAQSAAFF.

The chain carries TRBV19 and TRBJ2-3; 10 bases match TRBD2. V lost 5 bases and J lost 2; bases outside the gene matches: 10. This CDR3 region has 17 residues. In germline, CDR1 is LNHDA, CDR2 SQIVND (reference sequence). The CDR3 protein is CASSVHSGRPHTDTQYF. CDR3 sequence (DNA): TGTGCCAGTAGTGTCCATAGCGGGAGGCCTCACACAGATACGCAGTATTTT.

V usage is TRBV19 and J usage is TRBJ2-7; a weak D match, TRBD2 (5 bases). The CDR3 has 15 residues. The germline V gene has CDR1 LNHDA and CDR2 SQIVND (reference sequence). Trimming took 1 base from V and 5 from J, leaving 15 bases between them. The CDR3 nucleotides read TGTGCCAGTAGTATAGGGCTAGCCGGTCGGAACGAGCAGTACTTC. Amino acid sequence: CASSIGLAGRNEQYF.

V gene TRBV11-2 combines with J gene TRBJ2-5; 7 nucleotides match TRBD1. With 3 bases clipped from V and 7 bases from J, the junction kept 14 bases outside the gene matches. Germline V gene data show CDR1 as SGHAT and CDR2 as FQNNGV. This CDR3 contains 16 residues. The CDR3 sequence: CASSLNRLGDSGTQYF. The CDR3 DNA reads TGTGCCAGCAGCTTGAACCGGTTGGGGGACAGTGGGACCCAGTACTTC.